What follows is one T cell receptor (beta chain) and its context. The target antigen is unknown. The entry originates in a study of shared clonotypes between healthy human individuals. Overall study context: The donor group consisted of a couple of women and a few men, aged 18 to 49. Study-wide results and caveats: It was anticipated that sequencing depth would influence how many clonotypes donors shared. In the sorted subsets, rarefaction showed sequencing was incomplete despite large depth.

CDR1 is SGHAT, CDR2 FQNNGV, per germline. The CDR3 loop spans 14 amino acids. The J segment lost 7 bases and the V segment lost 5 bases, leaving 8 bases of the junction unmatched. Repertoires were generated with immunoSEQ multiplex PCR, while TCRdb's copy carries only in-frame clones and drops some. This table holds over a million clones, around 78% found once. This sequence was found in a man aged 18 to 35 in good health. Some clones in this sample may be carry-over from other donors' samples. The sequenced sample was memory CD4+ T cells from PBMCs. Subset reported: CD45RA-negative fraction. J is TRBJ1-2 and V is TRBV11-2; 9 bases are shared with TRBD1. CDR3 loop: CASSANRGPSGYTF. The CDR3 bases are TGTGCCAGCAGCGCGAACAGGGGGCCTTCTGGCTACACCTTC.